This T cell receptor beta chain was sequenced for a study of blood T cells in healthy people across ages. Combining a sample-barcoded 5' primer with a J-beta primer mix, a second PCR ran for about 6 to 12 cycles. TCRdb re-derived calls from the 5' RACE reads in MiXCR, one entry per CDR3 protein. The table has around 1,900,000 distinct CDR3 sequences, about two fifths seen once. Trimming pared 7 bases from V and 5 bases from J, leaving 18 bases between. The CDR3 runs 14 residues. Germline values: CDR1 MGHRA, CDR2 YSYEKL. PBMCs were isolated at a quantity of at least 7 million per sample. Broader study findings: A strong correlation was found between TCR beta diversity and the percentage of naive T cells. Among T cells, TCR beta diversity per million cells dropped roughly linearly as age rose. Long-lived and aged donors differed, with more naive CD4+ cells and higher diversity in the long-lived.

To note about this clonotype: Its antigen remains unknown.

This sequence originates from a human donor in good health. Sequencing used blood. The chain has TRBV4-1 and TRBJ2-7, with D tentatively TRBD2 (6 bases). CDR3 DNA sequence: TGCGCCAGCAAAAAGACTCCGGGGGATAACGAGCAGTACTTC. Translation gives CASKKTPGDNEQYF.